This T cell receptor beta chain was observed in a study of shared clonotypes between healthy human individuals. As defined, naive CD8 cells were CD45RO-negative and positively selected for CCR7, with terminally differentiated effector memory CD45RA+ cells excluded. There were only Caucasian adults among the donors, and all lived in Nashville, Tennessee. V lost 5 bases, J lost 1 base, and 21 bases stayed unmatched. Germline V lookup: CDR1 SGHTA, CDR2 FQGTGA. The CDR3 sequence is 22 residues long. With regard to this clone: Its antigen remains unidentified.

Study observations and caveats: A handful of donors shared 4.5% to 6.5% of their naive CD4 clonotypes. The sampled material consisted only of blood, and tissue repertoires are likely to differ.

Profiling relied on immunoSEQ multiplex PCR, and the TCRdb table lists in-frame clones only, not all of them. Found here are about 2.1 million clones, about 93% of them singletons; the top ten hold 1.5% to 2%. V usage is TRBV7-3 and J usage is TRBJ2-2; 11 bases are a match to TRBD2. Sequences were obtained from naive CD8+ T cells from PBMCs. This clonotype was sampled from a man younger than 30 in good health. Some clones in this sample may be carry-over from other donors' samples. The CDR3 loop reads CASSPPPRKTGGLAENTGELFF. CDR3 nucleotide sequence: TGTGCCAGCAGCCCGCCTCCCCGAAAGACAGGGGGACTAGCGGAGAACACCGGGGAGCTGTTTTTT.